This TCR beta chain was sequenced during a study of blood T cell repertoires in COVID-19. The CDR3 length is 15 residues. Germline CDR1 reads SGHTA; CDR2 reads FQGNSA. The J segment lost 7 bases and the V segment lost 0 bases, leaving 6 bases of the junction unmatched. Profiled with immunoSEQ multiplex PCR; TCRdb holds only in-frame clones, not every one. The data hold fewer than 350,000 clones, with more than 75% observed a single time. The source material was PBMCs or T cells enriched from blood (not recorded which). The clonotype was recovered from an older woman in a cohort exposed to, infected with or recovered from COVID-19 (not recorded which). The genes are TRBV7-2 and TRBJ2-1, with 7 bases matching TRBD2. CDR3 sequence (DNA): TGTGCCAGCAGCTTAGCGCTGGGGGGGGAAAATGAGCAGTTCTTC. It encodes CASSLALGGENEQFF.